Presented here are 7 T cell receptor beta chains from one specimen sequenced in a study of cytomegalovirus exposure and HLA in healthy donors. Researchers ran the PCR with 60 Vbeta and 13 Jbeta primers. Generated by immunoSEQ multiplex PCR, the TCRdb table keeps only in-frame clones and is missing some. The repertoire holds 90,000 to 100,000 clones, with about four fifths as singletons. The sequenced sample was PBMCs. The source of these receptors is a woman between 35 and 50 years old in good health and CMV-seronegative.

The DNA for the CDR3 is TGTGCCAGCAGCTTGGGACAGTCCTATGGCTACACCTTC. Translation gives CASSLGQSYGYTF. The genes are TRBV11-1 and TRBJ1-2; 7 positions match TRBD1. The V gene end was trimmed by 3 bases and the J gene end by 4 bases; junction bases not matched to a gene: 2. CDR1 and CDR2 from the germline V gene are SGHAT and FQDESV (reference sequence). The CDR3 sequence is 13 residues long.

This chain links TRBV7-8 with TRBJ1-1; D gene unclear. The germline V and J ends were trimmed by 3 bases and 6 bases, with 11 bases remaining between them. Looked up from germline, CDR1 is SGHVS and CDR2 is FQNEAQ. The CDR3 is 13 amino acids. CDR3 coding DNA: TGTGCCAGCAGCTTTGGAGGGATGGCTGAAGCTTTCTTT. Its protein is CASSFGGMAEAFF.

The V call is TRBV11-2, the J call TRBJ2-5; D ambiguous. This CDR3 region has 14 residues. V was trimmed by 2 bases and J by 2 bases, leaving 9 bases between them. Germline CDR1 reads SGHAT; CDR2 reads FQNNGV. CDR3 region: CASSLLAVQETQYF. CDR3 sequence (DNA): TGTGCCAGCAGCTTATTGGCAGTTCAAGAGACCCAGTACTTC.

The chain couples TRBV27 to TRBJ1-2; no definite D call. V dropped 5 bases and J dropped 7 bases, with 23 bases sitting between them. CDR1 is MNHEY, CDR2 SMNVEV, per germline (reference sequence). The CDR3 totals 16 residues. For the CDR3, the DNA is TGTGCCAGCAGTGAGATTATCGGGGTCTCATGGGCTGGCTACACCTTC. Its translation is CASSEIIGVSWAGYTF.

V is TRBV29-1 and J is TRBJ2-6, with 11 bases that match TRBD1. Looked up from germline, CDR1 is SQVTM and CDR2 is ANQGSEA. J gave up 2 bases and V 4 bases, and 4 bases lay outside the gene matches. The CDR3 loop spans 16 amino acids. The CDR3 nucleotides read TGCAGCGTTGCCAGGACAGGGGGCACTGGGGCCAACGTCCTGACTTTC. This encodes CSVARTGGTGANVLTF. The full variable domain, with the rest looked up from reference TRBV29-1 and TRBJ2-6, is SAVISQKPSRDICQRGTSLTIQCQVDSQVTMMFWYRQQPGQSLTLIATANQGSEATYESGFVIDKFPISRPNLTFSTLTVSNMSPEDSSIYLCSVARTGGTGANVLTFGAGSRLTVL.

V usage is TRBV5-1 and J usage is TRBJ2-6; TRBD1 might be the D (6 bases). Trimming left V 2 bases short and J 4 bases short, with 16 bases between. The CDR3 is 17 residues long. Per the germline V gene, CDR1 is SGHRS and CDR2 is YFSETQ. CDR3 loop: CASSFVGLGAGANVLTF. CDR3 DNA: TGCGCCAGCAGCTTTGTAGGATTGGGGGCGGGGGCCAACGTCCTGACTTTC.

This chain joins TRBV14 and TRBJ2-1; D gene uncertain. This CDR3 spans 15 amino acids. CDR1 is SGHDN and CDR2 is FVKESK in the germline V gene. V lost 4 bases and J 1 base, leaving 11 bases between the germline ends. This CDR3 reads CASSPIYWSYNEQFF. CDR3 DNA sequence: TGTGCCAGCAGCCCCATATACTGGTCCTACAATGAGCAGTTCTTC.